The 29 T cell receptor beta chains below come from one sample, sequenced in a study of blood T cell repertoires in COVID-19. Method: immunoSEQ multiplex PCR; TCRdb's copy keeps in-frame clones and lacks some. The table has 250,000 or so clones, around nine tenths seen once. Sequenced input: peripheral blood. Source of these receptors: a woman aged 40 to 50 who had recovered from COVID-19.

This chain uses TRBV6-6 with TRBJ2-7; 12 nucleotides line up with TRBD2. CDR1 and CDR2 from the germline V gene are MNHNY and SVGAGI (reference sequence). Trimming cost V 10 bases and J 6 bases; bases outside gene matches: 7. The CDR3 runs 13 residues. The chain's CDR3 is CAIRLAGDSEQYF. The DNA of the CDR3 is TGTGCCATCAGACTAGCGGGAGATTCCGAGCAGTACTTC.

The V and J genes are TRBV24-1 and TRBJ1-5, with no clear D. The CDR3 is 12 residues long. Germline-derived CDR1 and CDR2 are KGHDR and SFDVKD. Here the CDR3 reads CATQEVGQPQHF. The CDR3 DNA sequence: TGTGCTACCCAGGAAGTCGGTCAGCCCCAGCATTTT.

The V call is TRBV10-2, the J call TRBJ2-7; the match to TRBD2 covers 11 bases. J was trimmed by 1 base and V by 8 bases; bases with no gene match: 7. The CDR3 consists of 15 residues. Germline V gives CDR1 WSHSY, CDR2 SAAADI. This CDR3 is CASGKTSGSSYEQYF. As DNA, the CDR3 is TGCGCCAGCGGGAAAACTAGCGGGAGTTCCTACGAGCAGTACTTC.

In its sample, this clone was seen once. The chain employs TRBV12-3 or TRBV12-4 and TRBJ2-7; TRBD2 agrees at 8 bases. The CDR3 totals 13 residues. The trim removed 3 bases at V and 3 bases at J, leaving 1 base unmatched. CDR3 loop: CASSLSGSYEQYF. CDR3 DNA sequence: TGTGCCAGCAGTTTGAGCGGGAGCTACGAGCAGTACTTC.

The chain carries TRBV11-1 and TRBJ2-3, with TRBD2 matching over 7 bases. Germline loops: CDR1 SGHAT, CDR2 FQDESV (reference sequence). V gave up 3 bases and J gave up 4 bases; unmatched junction bases: 4. CDR3 length: 14 residues. The CDR3 here is CASSFAGVPDTQYF. For the CDR3, the DNA is TGTGCCAGCAGCTTCGCGGGAGTCCCAGATACGCAGTATTTT. Full variable domain (remainder filled in from reference TRBV11-1 and TRBJ2-3): EAEVAQSPRYKITEKSQAVAFWCDPISGHATLYWYRQILGQGPELLVQFQDESVVDDSQLPKDRFSAERLKGVDSTLKIQPAELGDSAMYLCASSFAGVPDTQYFGPGTRLTVL.

The chain is built from TRBV6-2 or TRBV6-3 and TRBJ1-1; tentative D call: TRBD1 (6 bases). Per germline, CDR1 MNHEY and CDR2 SVGEGT. Trimming left V 0 bases short and J 6 bases short, with 14 bases between. The CDR3 contains 15 residues. The CDR3 region has the DNA TGTGCCAGCAGTTACTCCTCCAGGGGCCACGCTGAAGCTTTCTTT. Amino acids: CASSYSSRGHAEAFF.

The chain has TRBV29-1 and TRBJ1-1, with D perhaps TRBD1 (5 bases). The germline V and J ends were trimmed by 6 bases and 1 base, with 12 bases remaining between them. The CDR3 extends over 13 amino acids. Germline V gives CDR1 SQVTM, CDR2 ANQGSEA. CDR3 nucleotide sequence: TGCAGCGTCGCCCCCGGGGGGAACACTGAAGCTTTCTTT. Protein: CSVAPGGNTEAFF.

The gene calls are TRBV3-1 (or the pseudogene TRBV3-2) and TRBJ2-6; tentatively, D is TRBD1 (5 bases). V shed 4 bases and J shed 0 bases, with 13 bases lying between them. Germline V CDR1 and CDR2: LGHDT, YNNKEL (reference sequence). There are 17 residues in the CDR3. The CDR3 coding sequence is TGTGCCAGCAGCCCCAGCCAGGGCCTCTCTGGGGCCAACGTCCTGACTTTC. Its protein is CASSPSQGLSGANVLTF.

The rearrangement uses TRBV7-9 and TRBJ1-4; TRBD1 aligns across 9 bases. The germline V gene encodes CDR1 SEHNR and CDR2 FQNEAQ (reference sequence). The CDR3 consists of 15 residues. Germline trimming cut 5 bases from V and 8 bases from J; bases unmatched to any gene: 9. The CDR3 DNA is TGTGCCAGCAGCCCGGGACAGGGTCGGTTCGAAAAACTGTTTTTT. This encodes CASSPGQGRFEKLFF.

The chain employs TRBV6-2 or TRBV6-3 and TRBJ2-5, with D possibly being TRBD2 (6 bases). CDR1 is MNHEY and CDR2 is SVGEGT in the germline V gene. The CDR3 is 16 amino acids. Deletions cut 2 bases from V and 1 base from J, with 14 bases between. CDR3 coding DNA: TGTGCCAGCAGTTACGGTTGGCGGGAAGGCCAAGAGACCCAGTACTTC. Residues: CASSYGWREGQETQYF.

This chain links TRBV3-1 (or the pseudogene TRBV3-2) with TRBJ2-5; 10 bases line up with TRBD1. The length of the CDR3 is 18 residues. Per germline, CDR1 LGHDT and CDR2 YNNKEL (reference sequence). The ends lost 0 bases at V and 7 bases at J; junction bases unmatched: 14. The CDR3 DNA is TGTGCCAGCAGCCAAGAGTCGACAGGGGGCATCGCCCCTGGGACCCAGTACTTC. This codes for CASSQESTGGIAPGTQYF.

This sequence joins TRBV7-6 and TRBJ2-2; possible D gene TRBD1, 6 bases. Looked up from germline, CDR1 is SGHVS and CDR2 is FNYEAQ. The CDR3 totals 15 residues. V shed 6 bases and J shed 8 bases, with 19 bases lying between them. In DNA form, the CDR3 reads TGTGCCAGCAGTAATCACCCCAGGGGCGAGGGGGAGCTGTTTTTT. Residues: CASSNHPRGEGELFF.

The J gene is TRBJ1-5, the V gene TRBV19; 7 bases line up with TRBD1. J was trimmed by 6 bases and V by 3 bases; bases with no gene match: 8. This CDR3 is 15 amino acids long. CDR1 is LNHDA and CDR2 is SQIVND in the germline V gene (reference sequence). CDR3 region: CASSIPDRVGQPQHF. The CDR3 DNA reads as TGTGCCAGTAGTATTCCCGACAGGGTGGGTCAGCCCCAGCATTTT.

This chain uses TRBV28 with TRBJ2-7; no reliable D call. Germline assignment: CDR1 MDHEN and CDR2 SYDVKM. Trimming cost V 4 bases and J 6 bases, with 7 bases left between them. This CDR3 spans 11 amino acids. The CDR3 DNA is TGTGCCAGCAGTTCCGGGTCCGAGCAGTACTTC. Amino acid sequence: CASSSGSEQYF.

The gene calls are TRBV9 and TRBJ2-1, with a tentative D call TRBD1 (6 bases). Trimming stripped 6 bases from V and 9 bases from J, with 25 bases between. CDR3 length: 16 amino acids. CDR1 is SGDLS and CDR2 is YYNGEE in the germline V gene. Here the CDR3 reads CASTVTTGSPYSEQFF. CDR3 coding DNA: TGTGCCAGCACCGTGACAACAGGGTCCCCATATAGTGAGCAGTTCTTC.

This clone was picked up one time. This chain uses TRBV11-3 with TRBJ2-2; TRBD2 aligns across 8 bases. The germline gives CDR1 SGHNT, CDR2 YENEEA. The CDR3 is made up of 16 amino acids. The J segment lost 5 bases and the V segment lost 5 bases, leaving 10 bases of the junction unmatched. The CDR3 protein is CASSLSGGTPTGELFF. The DNA of the CDR3 is TGTGCCAGCAGCCTCAGCGGGGGAACTCCGACCGGGGAGCTGTTTTTT.

The chain employs TRBV9 and TRBJ2-1, with TRBD2 identical over 8 bases. Germline V lookup: CDR1 SGDLS, CDR2 YYNGEE. This CDR3 comprises 18 residues. J lost 0 bases, V lost 0 bases, and 8 bases had no gene match. The CDR3 coding sequence is TGTGCCAGCAGCGTAGCTAATAGCGGGGCGAGCTCCTACAATGAGCAGTTCTTC. As protein: CASSVANSGASSYNEQFF.

The chain combines TRBV4-1 with TRBJ2-1; 7 bases align to TRBD1. Germline CDR1 reads MGHRA; CDR2 reads YSYEKL. V was pared by 4 bases and J by 2 bases, with 2 bases of the junction left unmatched. The CDR3 is made up of 14 amino acids. The CDR3 DNA follows: TGCGCCAGCAGCCTGGGACAGACCTACAATGAGCAGTTCTTC. Translation gives CASSLGQTYNEQFF.

The chain recombines TRBV3-1 (or the pseudogene TRBV3-2) with TRBJ1-2, with 8 bases aligning to TRBD1. CDR1 and CDR2 from the germline V gene are LGHDT and YNNKEL (reference sequence). CDR3 length equals 14 residues. The V gene end was trimmed by 0 bases and the J gene end by 8 bases; junction bases not matched to a gene: 5. The CDR3 is CASSQDSGGIGYTF. DNA of the CDR3: TGTGCCAGCAGCCAAGATTCAGGGGGCATCGGCTACACCTTC.

V usage is TRBV7-2 and J usage is TRBJ2-3; 11 nucleotides align to TRBD2. Germline CDR1 is SGHTA and CDR2 is FQGNSA. Trimming cost V 0 bases and J 3 bases; bases outside gene matches: 5. The CDR3 has 17 residues. CDR3: CASSLAGSGRGTDTQYF. The CDR3 coding sequence is TGTGCCAGCAGCTTAGCGGGTAGCGGGAGGGGTACAGATACGCAGTATTTT.

Worth noting for this clone: An end of the junction does not agree with germline; a read error may underlie this. This chain links TRBV7-7 with TRBJ2-5; 12 bases map to TRBD2. Per the germline V gene, CDR1 is SSHAT and CDR2 is FNYEAQ (reference sequence). CDR3 length: 16 amino acids. CDR3 sequence (DNA): TGTGCTAGCAGCTTAGGCGGGACTAGCGGGTATGAGACCCAGTACTTC. Its translation: CASSLGGTSGYETQYF.

This chain links TRBV24-1 with TRBJ2-7, with 9 bases fitting TRBD2. V trimming: 2 bases; J trimming: 0 bases; junction bases outside the gene matches: 4. The CDR3 totals 16 residues. The germline gives CDR1 KGHDR, CDR2 SFDVKD. CDR3 in DNA: TGTGCCACCAGTGATTCTCGCGGGAGGGACTCCTACGAGCAGTACTTC. It encodes CATSDSRGRDSYEQYF.

The chain couples TRBV7-3 to TRBJ2-1; 10 nucleotides align to TRBD2. The CDR3 length is 15 residues. The V and J ends lost 2 bases and 6 bases, in that order; junction bases with no gene match: 4. CDR1 is SGHTA and CDR2 is FQGTGA in the germline V gene. DNA for the CDR3: TGTGCCAGCAGCTTAGCACTAGCGGGATTCAATGAGCAGTTCTTC. As protein: CASSLALAGFNEQFF.

The chain employs TRBV3-1 (or the pseudogene TRBV3-2) and TRBJ2-3; the D is unclear. V was cut by 6 bases and J by 0 bases, with 10 bases left in between. CDR3 length: 14 amino acids. Germline-derived CDR1 and CDR2 are LGHDT and YNNKEL (reference sequence). The CDR3 here is CASRDFGSTDTQYF. DNA for the CDR3: TGTGCCAGCAGAGACTTTGGGAGCACAGATACGCAGTATTTT.

The V and J genes are TRBV10-3 and TRBJ2-1, with TRBD2 matching over 7 bases. This CDR3 is 15 amino acids long. V lost 1 base to trimming and J lost 4 bases; unmatched junction nucleotides: 4. The germline CDR1 and CDR2 sequences are ENHRY and SYGVKD. CDR3 amino acids: CAISEWASGYNEQFF. CDR3 nucleotides: TGTGCCATCAGTGAGTGGGCTAGCGGATACAATGAGCAGTTCTTC.

The chain has TRBV19 and TRBJ2-7; 7 bases align to TRBD2. The V gene end was trimmed by 3 bases and the J gene end by 9 bases; junction bases not matched to a gene: 14. The CDR3 length is 15 residues. Germline V gives CDR1 LNHDA, CDR2 SQIVND (reference sequence). The CDR3 loop reads CASSIGSLLSGGQYF. The CDR3 DNA reads TGTGCCAGTAGTATCGGCTCCCTACTATCGGGGGGGCAGTACTTC.

This sequence joins TRBV14 and TRBJ2-4; D is perhaps TRBD1 (6 bases). The germline V gene encodes CDR1 SGHDN and CDR2 FVKESK. V was trimmed by 5 bases and J by 8 bases, leaving 16 bases between them. The CDR3 runs 14 residues. The CDR3 here is CASSATRSGDIQYF. The CDR3 DNA is TGTGCCAGCAGCGCGACCAGGTCAGGGGACATTCAGTACTTC.

The chain is built from TRBV2 and TRBJ2-7; no definite D call. This CDR3 has 16 residues. Germline V lookup: CDR1 SNHLY, CDR2 FYNNEI. Trimming left V 7 bases short and J 5 bases short, with 24 bases between. CDR3 in amino acids: CASNLLPSTLLNEQYF. The CDR3, as DNA: TGTGCCAGCAACCTACTACCCTCAACGTTGCTGAACGAGCAGTACTTC.

The chain is built from TRBV20-1 and TRBJ1-1, with TRBD1 as a possible D gene (6 bases). Germline values: CDR1 DFQATT, CDR2 SNEGSKA (reference sequence). Between the trimmed V and J ends, which lost 6 bases and 8 bases, there was a span of 10 bases. The CDR3 spans 10 residues. The DNA for the CDR3 is TGCAGTGCCTGGACAGCAGAAGCTTTCTTT. Translated, it gives CSAWTAEAFF.